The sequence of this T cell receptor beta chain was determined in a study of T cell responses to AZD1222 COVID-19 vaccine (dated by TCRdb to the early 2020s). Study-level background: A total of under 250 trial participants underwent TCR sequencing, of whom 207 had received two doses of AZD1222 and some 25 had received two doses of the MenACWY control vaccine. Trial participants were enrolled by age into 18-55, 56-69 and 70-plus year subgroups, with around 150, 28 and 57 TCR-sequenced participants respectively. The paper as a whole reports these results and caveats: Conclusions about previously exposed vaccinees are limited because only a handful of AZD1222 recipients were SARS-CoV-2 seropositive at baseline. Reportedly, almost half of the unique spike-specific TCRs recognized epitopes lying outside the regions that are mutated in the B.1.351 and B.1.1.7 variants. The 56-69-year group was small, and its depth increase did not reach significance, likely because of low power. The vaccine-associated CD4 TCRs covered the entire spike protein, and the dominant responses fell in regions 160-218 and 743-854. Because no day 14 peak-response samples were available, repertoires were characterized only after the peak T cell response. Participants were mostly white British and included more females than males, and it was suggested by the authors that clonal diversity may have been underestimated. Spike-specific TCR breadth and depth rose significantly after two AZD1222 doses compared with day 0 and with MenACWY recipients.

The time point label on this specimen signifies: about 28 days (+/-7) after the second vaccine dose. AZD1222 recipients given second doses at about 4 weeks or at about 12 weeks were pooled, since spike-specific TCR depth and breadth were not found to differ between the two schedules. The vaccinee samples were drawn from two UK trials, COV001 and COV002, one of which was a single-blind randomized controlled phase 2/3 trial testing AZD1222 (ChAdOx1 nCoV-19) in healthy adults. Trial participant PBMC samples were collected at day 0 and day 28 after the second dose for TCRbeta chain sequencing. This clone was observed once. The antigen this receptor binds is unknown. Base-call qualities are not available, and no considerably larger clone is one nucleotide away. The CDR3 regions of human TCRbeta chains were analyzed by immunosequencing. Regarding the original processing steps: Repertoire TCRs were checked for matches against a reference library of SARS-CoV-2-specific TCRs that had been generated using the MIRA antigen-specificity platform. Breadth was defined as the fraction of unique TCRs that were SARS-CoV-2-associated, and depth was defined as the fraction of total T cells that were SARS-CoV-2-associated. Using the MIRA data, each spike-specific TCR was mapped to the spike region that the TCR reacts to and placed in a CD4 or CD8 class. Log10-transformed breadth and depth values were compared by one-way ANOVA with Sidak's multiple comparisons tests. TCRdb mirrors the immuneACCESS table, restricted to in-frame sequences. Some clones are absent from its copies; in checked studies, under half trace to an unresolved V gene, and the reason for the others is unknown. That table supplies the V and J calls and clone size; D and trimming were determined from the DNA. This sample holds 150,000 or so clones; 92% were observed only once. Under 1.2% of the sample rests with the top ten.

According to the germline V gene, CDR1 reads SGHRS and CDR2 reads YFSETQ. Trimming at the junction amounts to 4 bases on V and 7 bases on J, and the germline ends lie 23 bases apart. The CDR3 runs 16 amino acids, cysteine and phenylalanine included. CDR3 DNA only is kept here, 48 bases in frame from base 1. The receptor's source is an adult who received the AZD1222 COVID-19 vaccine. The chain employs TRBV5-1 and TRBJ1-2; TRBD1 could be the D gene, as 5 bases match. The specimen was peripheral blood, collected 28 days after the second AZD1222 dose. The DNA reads TGCGCCAGCAGCCGAGCGGGGCCCCTCTCACCCGGTGGCTACACCTTC. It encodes CASSRAGPLSPGGYTF.